This TCR beta chain was captured in a study of T cells in Graves' hyperthyroidism and ophthalmopathy. Concerning this clonotype: No antigen is known for it.

The TCR beta CDR3 regions underwent amplification using RNA transcripts as the source. HTBI primers were the set used in a first-round RT-PCR of the TCR CDR3. TCRdb re-derived calls from the multiplex PCR reads in MiXCR, one entry per CDR3 protein. This sample has some 720,000 distinct CDR3 sequences, with about 15% found just once. For Graves' hyperthyroidism to be stable, ophthalmopathy could not progress within 18 months. Diagnosis relied on clinical symptoms, serum thyroxine and TRAb, thyroid ultrasound and orbital computed tomography. Study-level results: Onset of ophthalmopathy came a median around 7.1 months after the model predicted it.

The germline V and J ends were trimmed by 5 bases and 0 bases, with 17 bases remaining between them. The CDR3 contains 18 residues. The V gene's germline CDR1 is SGHNT and CDR2 YENEEA. The sequence derives from a man aged 18 to 30 with Graves' hyperthyroidism. The V gene is TRBV11-3, the J gene TRBJ2-6; D gene unclear. Sequencing used blood. In DNA, the CDR3 is TGTGCCAGCAGCCCCTTCTTCCTCAACCCCTCTGGGGCCAACGTCCTGACTTTC. Amino acid sequence: CASSPFFLNPSGANVLTF.